This TCR beta chain was identified during a study of blood T cell repertoires in COVID-19. This table comes from immunoSEQ multiplex PCR, and its TCRdb copy is limited to in-frame clones, with some not included. Of approximately 300,000 clones in the sample, under 95% are singletons; the top ten hold about a fifth. This CDR3 is built from 15 residues. The germline CDR1 and CDR2 sequences are MNHEY and SMNVEV (reference sequence). The V gene end was trimmed by 7 bases and the J gene end by 0 bases; junction bases not matched to a gene: 5. The chain has TRBV27 and TRBJ2-2, with TRBD1 identical over 7 bases. Sequenced material: PBMCs or T cells enriched from blood (not recorded which). The receptor comes from a woman aged 30 to 39 who had recovered from COVID-19. Here the CDR3 DNA reads TGTGCCAGCATCCGACAGGGTCCGAACACCGGGGAGCTGTTTTTT. Translating gives CASIRQGPNTGELFF.